Listed below are T cell receptor beta chains from one sample, sequenced in a study of T-cell reconstitution after alpha-beta-depleted transplantation in children. TCRdb used MiXCR to reprocess the PCR reads, holding one entry per CDR3 protein. The table records hundreds of thousands of distinct CDR3 sequences, about an eighth of them present only once. Specimen: PBMCs, mostly from graft donor cells, collected 360 days after TCRalphabeta/CD19-depleted stem cell transplant. These receptors were taken from a male patient aged 10-17 years who had a stem cell transplant for acute myeloid leukemia, so the T cells may come from the graft donor. The CDR3 runs from the conserved cysteine through the conserved F or W. Fields, in order: clone size, D gene, J gene, V gene, CDR3 protein, CDR3 DNA. A D gene is named only where the DNA matches it firmly. Size values are once, few and many counts, or a class for expanded clones, and some rows have none.

abundance: many
d_gene: NA
j_gene: TRBJ2-1
v_gene: TRBV28
CDR3aa: CATAGYSSYNEQFF
CDR3nt: TGTGCCACCGCGGGCTATAGCTCCTACAATGAGCAGTTCTTC

abundance: few
d_gene: NA
j_gene: TRBJ2-5
v_gene: TRBV18
CDR3aa: CASSQRLVQETQYF
CDR3nt: TGTGCCAGCTCACAGAGGCTAGTCCAAGAGACCCAGTACTTC

abundance: NA
d_gene: NA
j_gene: TRBJ2-1
v_gene: TRBV28
CDR3aa: CASSSRPFNEQFF
CDR3nt: TGTGCCAGCAGTTCTAGACCTTTCAATGAGCAGTTCTTC

abundance: NA
d_gene: NA
j_gene: TRBJ2-7
v_gene: TRBV28
CDR3aa: CASSFSVLEQYF
CDR3nt: TGTGCCAGCAGTTTTTCGGTTCTCGAGCAGTACTTC

abundance: few
d_gene: TRBD2
j_gene: TRBJ2-1
v_gene: TRBV11-2
CDR3aa: CASSSGLAGTSSYNEQFF
CDR3nt: TGTGCCAGCAGCTCGGGACTAGCGGGGACTAGCTCCTACAATGAGCAGTTCTTC

abundance: few
d_gene: TRBD1
j_gene: TRBJ2-3
v_gene: TRBV5-1
CDR3aa: CASLTGMGQDTDTQYF
CDR3nt: TGCGCCAGCCTCACGGGCATGGGACAGGACACAGATACGCAGTATTTT

abundance: NA
d_gene: NA
j_gene: TRBJ2-1
v_gene: TRBV7-3
CDR3aa: CASSLLVGSRHEQFF
CDR3nt: TGTGCCAGCAGCTTATTAGTCGGTAGCCGCCATGAGCAGTTCTTC

abundance: few
d_gene: TRBD2
j_gene: TRBJ2-1
v_gene: TRBV29-1
CDR3aa: CSVELRERVSYNEQFF
CDR3nt: TGCAGCGTTGAATTGCGGGAGCGGGTCTCCTACAATGAGCAGTTCTTC

abundance: NA
d_gene: NA
j_gene: TRBJ2-7
v_gene: TRBV29-1
CDR3aa: CSVEDLGAGLDEQYF
CDR3nt: TGCAGCGTTGAAGATTTGGGGGCAGGGTTGGACGAGCAGTACTTC

abundance: NA
d_gene: NA
j_gene: TRBJ2-5
v_gene: TRBV7-2
CDR3aa: CASSLSPGLEETQYF
CDR3nt: TGTGCCAGCAGCTTATCACCCGGACTGGAAGAGACCCAGTACTTC

abundance: NA
d_gene: TRBD2
j_gene: TRBJ2-7
v_gene: TRBV28
CDR3aa: CASKAGGITYEQYF
CDR3nt: TGTGCCAGCAAGGCGGGAGGGATAACCTACGAGCAGTACTTC

abundance: NA
d_gene: TRBD1
j_gene: TRBJ2-7
v_gene: TRBV28
CDR3aa: CASSLDLTGEAYEQYF
CDR3nt: TGTGCCAGCAGTTTAGATCTGACAGGGGAGGCGTACGAGCAGTACTTC

abundance: few
d_gene: TRBD1
j_gene: TRBJ2-3
v_gene: TRBV20-1
CDR3aa: CSARWGTGVADTQYF
CDR3nt: TGCAGTGCTAGGTGGGGGACAGGGGTGGCAGATACGCAGTATTTT